This T cell receptor beta chain was recorded in a study of human T cells and chemical hapten exposure. TCRdb re-derived calls from the RACE reads in MiXCR, one entry per CDR3 protein. The profile shows about 200,000 distinct CDR3 sequences, about 25% of them singletons. Germline V gives CDR1 ENHRY, CDR2 SYGVKD. The ends were cut back, 6 bases at V and 4 bases at J, with 12 bases in the middle. CDR3 length equals 13 residues. Described time point: patch test 3, about 24 weeks after DPC sensitization. Treatment in this sample: therapeutic diphenylcyclopropenone sensitization with weekly scalp DPC. This clonotype turned up a few times.

The sequence was collected from a woman in her forties with alopecia areata. Some clones in this sample may be carry-over from other donors' samples. Here the sequenced sample was whole blood, taken in connection with sensitization to the hapten diphenylcyclopropenone (DPC). The J gene is TRBJ1-2, the V gene TRBV10-3, with D possibly TRBD1 on 5 matching bases. DNA of the CDR3: TGTGCCATCAGCCTGACAGAGACCTATGGCTACACCTTC. This codes for CAISLTETYGYTF.